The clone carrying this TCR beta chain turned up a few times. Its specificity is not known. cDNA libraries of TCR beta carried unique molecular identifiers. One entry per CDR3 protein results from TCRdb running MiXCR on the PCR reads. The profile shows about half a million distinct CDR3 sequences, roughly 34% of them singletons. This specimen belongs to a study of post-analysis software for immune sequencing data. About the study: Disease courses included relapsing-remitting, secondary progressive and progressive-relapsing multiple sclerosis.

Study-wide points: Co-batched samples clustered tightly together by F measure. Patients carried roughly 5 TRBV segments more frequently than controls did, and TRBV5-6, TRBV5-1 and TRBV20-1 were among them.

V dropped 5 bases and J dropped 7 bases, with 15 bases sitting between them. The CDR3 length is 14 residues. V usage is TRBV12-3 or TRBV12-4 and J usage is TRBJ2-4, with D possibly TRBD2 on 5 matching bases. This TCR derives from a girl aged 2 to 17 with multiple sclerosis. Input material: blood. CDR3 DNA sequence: TGTGCCAGCAGTATCGGCGGCTCGGGGAACATTCAGTACTTC. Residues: CASSIGGSGNIQYF.